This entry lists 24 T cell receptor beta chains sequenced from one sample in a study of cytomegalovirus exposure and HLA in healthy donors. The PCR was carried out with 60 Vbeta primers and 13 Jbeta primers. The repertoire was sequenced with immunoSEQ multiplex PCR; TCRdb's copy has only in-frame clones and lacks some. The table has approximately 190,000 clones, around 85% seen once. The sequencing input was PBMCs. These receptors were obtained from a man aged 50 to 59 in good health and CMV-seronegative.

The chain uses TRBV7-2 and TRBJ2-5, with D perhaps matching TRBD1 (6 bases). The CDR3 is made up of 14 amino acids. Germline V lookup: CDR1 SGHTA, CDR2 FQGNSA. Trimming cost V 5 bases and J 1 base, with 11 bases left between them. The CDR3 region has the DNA TGTGCCAGCAGCCAGTACAGGGCCCAAGAGACCCAGTACTTC. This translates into CASSQYRAQETQYF.

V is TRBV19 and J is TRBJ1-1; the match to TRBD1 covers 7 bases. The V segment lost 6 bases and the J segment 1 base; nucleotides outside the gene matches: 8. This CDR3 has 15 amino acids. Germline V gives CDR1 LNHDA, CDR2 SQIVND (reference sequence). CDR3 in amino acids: CASSLDRAENTEAFF. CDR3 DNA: TGTGCCAGTAGCCTTGACAGGGCTGAGAACACTGAAGCTTTCTTT.

This CDR3 reads CASSPRGQGNTEAFF. The CDR3 bases are TGTGCCAGCTCACCGAGGGGACAGGGGAACACTGAAGCTTTCTTT. The chain has TRBV18 and TRBJ1-1, with 9 bases aligning to TRBD1. With 3 bases clipped from V and 1 base from J, the junction kept 3 bases outside the gene matches. This CDR3 region has 15 residues. CDR1 KGHSH and CDR2 LQKENI come from the germline V gene. The variable domain in full, with the rest retrieved from reference TRBV18 and TRBJ1-1, is NAGVMQNPRHLVRRRGQEARLRCSPMKGHSHVYWYRQLPEEGLKFMVYLQKENIIDESGMPKERFSAEFPKEGPSILRIQQVVRGDSAAYFCASSPRGQGNTEAFFGQGTRLTVV.

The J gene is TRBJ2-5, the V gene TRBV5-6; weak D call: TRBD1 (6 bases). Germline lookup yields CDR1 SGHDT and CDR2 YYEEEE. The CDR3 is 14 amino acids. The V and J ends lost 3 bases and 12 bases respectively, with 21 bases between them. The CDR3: CASSYSPGHSYEYF. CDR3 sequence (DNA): TGTGCCAGCAGCTATTCACCGGGACACTCCTACGAGTACTTC.

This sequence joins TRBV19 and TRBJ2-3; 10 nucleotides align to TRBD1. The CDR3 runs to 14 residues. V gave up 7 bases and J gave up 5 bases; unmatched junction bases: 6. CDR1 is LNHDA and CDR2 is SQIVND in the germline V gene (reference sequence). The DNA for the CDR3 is TGTGCCAGTACCTGGGACAGGGGAGGAGATACGCAGTATTTT. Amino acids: CASTWDRGGDTQYF.

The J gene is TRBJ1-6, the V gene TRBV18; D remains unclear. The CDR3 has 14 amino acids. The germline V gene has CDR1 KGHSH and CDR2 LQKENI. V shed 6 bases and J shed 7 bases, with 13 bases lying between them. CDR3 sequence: CASSEATVNSPLHF. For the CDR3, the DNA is TGTGCCAGCTCCGAGGCGACGGTGAATTCACCCCTCCACTTT.

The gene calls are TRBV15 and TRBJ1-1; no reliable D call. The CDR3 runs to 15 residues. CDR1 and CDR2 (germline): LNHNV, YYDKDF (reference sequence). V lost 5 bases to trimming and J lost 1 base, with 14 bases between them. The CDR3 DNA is TGTGCCACCAGCCTTTACCCCGGGAAGAACACTGAAGCTTTCTTT. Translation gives CATSLYPGKNTEAFF.

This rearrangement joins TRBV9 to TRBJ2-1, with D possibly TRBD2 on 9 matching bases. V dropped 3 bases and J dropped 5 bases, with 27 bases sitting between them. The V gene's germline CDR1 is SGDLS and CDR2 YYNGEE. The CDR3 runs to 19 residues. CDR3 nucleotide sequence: TGTGCCAGCAGCGACCCGGACAGGGTGATAGCGGGGGAGAACAATGAGCAGTTCTTC. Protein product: CASSDPDRVIAGENNEQFF. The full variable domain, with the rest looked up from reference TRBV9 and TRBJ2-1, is DSGVTQTPKHLITATGQRVTLRCSPRSGDLSVYWYQQSLDQGLQFLIQYYNGEERAKGNILERFSAQQFPDLHSELNLSSLELGDSALYFCASSDPDRVIAGENNEQFFGPGTRLTVL.

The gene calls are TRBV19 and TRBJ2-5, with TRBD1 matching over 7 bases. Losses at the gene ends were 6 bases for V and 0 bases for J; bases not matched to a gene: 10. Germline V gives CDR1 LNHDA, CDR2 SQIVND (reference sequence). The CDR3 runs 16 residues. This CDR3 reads CASSPRAGGDQETQYF. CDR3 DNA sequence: TGTGCCAGTAGCCCACGGGCAGGGGGAGACCAAGAGACCCAGTACTTC.

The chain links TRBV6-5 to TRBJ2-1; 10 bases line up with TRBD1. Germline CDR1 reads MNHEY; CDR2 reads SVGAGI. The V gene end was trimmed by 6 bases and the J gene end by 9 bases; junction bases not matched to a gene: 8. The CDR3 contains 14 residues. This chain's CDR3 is CASRRGQGLSEQFF. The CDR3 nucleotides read TGTGCCAGCAGAAGGGGACAGGGGTTGAGTGAGCAGTTCTTC.

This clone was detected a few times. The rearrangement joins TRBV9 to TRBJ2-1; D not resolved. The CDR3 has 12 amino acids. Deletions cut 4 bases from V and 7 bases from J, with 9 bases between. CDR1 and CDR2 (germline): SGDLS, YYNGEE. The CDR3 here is CASSPPVNEQFF. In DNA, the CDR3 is TGTGCCAGCAGCCCACCGGTTAATGAGCAGTTCTTC.

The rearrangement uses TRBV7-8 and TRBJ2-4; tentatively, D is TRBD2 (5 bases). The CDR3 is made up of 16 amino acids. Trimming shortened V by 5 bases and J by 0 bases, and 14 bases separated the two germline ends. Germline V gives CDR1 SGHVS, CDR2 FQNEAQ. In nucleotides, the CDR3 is TGTGCCAGCAGCCTACTGGGCGGGTTAGCCAAAAACATTCAGTACTTC. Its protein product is CASSLLGGLAKNIQYF.

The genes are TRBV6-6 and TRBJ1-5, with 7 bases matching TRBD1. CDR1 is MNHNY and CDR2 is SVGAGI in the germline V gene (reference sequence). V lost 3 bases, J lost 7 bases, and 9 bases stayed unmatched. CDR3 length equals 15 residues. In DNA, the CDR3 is TGTGCCAGCAGTTATACCGGACAGGATAACCAGCCCCAGCATTTT. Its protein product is CASSYTGQDNQPQHF.

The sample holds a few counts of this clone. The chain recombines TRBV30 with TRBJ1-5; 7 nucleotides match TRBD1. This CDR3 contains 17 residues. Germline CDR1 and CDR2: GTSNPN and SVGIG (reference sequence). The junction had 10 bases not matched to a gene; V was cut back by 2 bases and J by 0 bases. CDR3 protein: CAWSFRQGNYSNQPQHF. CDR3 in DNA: TGTGCCTGGAGTTTTCGACAGGGTAACTATAGCAATCAGCCCCAGCATTTT.

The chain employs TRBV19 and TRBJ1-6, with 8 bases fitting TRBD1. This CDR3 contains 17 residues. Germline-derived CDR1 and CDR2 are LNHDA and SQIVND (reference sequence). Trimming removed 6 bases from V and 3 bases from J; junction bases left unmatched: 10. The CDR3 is CASSKGGGQGYNSPLHF. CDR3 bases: TGTGCCAGTAGCAAAGGGGGCGGACAGGGCTATAATTCACCCCTCCACTTT.

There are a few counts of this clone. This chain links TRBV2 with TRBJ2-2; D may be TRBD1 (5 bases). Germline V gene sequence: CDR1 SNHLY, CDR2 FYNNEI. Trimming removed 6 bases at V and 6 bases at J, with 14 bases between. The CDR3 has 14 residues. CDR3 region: CASRGRGGPGELFF. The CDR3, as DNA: TGTGCCAGCAGAGGAAGGGGTGGCCCCGGGGAGCTGTTTTTT.

CDR3 in DNA: TGTGCCAGCAGCTTATCGGGGGGGGCTAATGAAAAACTGTTTTTT. The encoded protein is CASSLSGGANEKLFF. The rearrangement uses TRBV7-3 and TRBJ1-4, with D possibly TRBD1 on 5 matching bases. The CDR3 extends over 15 amino acids. Per germline, CDR1 SGHTA and CDR2 FQGTGA. V was clipped by 2 bases and J by 3 bases, with 10 bases between them.

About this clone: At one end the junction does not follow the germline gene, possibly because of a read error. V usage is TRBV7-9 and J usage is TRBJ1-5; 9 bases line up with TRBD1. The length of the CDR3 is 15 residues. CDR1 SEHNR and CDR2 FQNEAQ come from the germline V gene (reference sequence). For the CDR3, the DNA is TGTTCCAGCAGCTTAGGGACAGGGTTCAATCAGCCCCAGCATTTT. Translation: CSSSLGTGFNQPQHF.

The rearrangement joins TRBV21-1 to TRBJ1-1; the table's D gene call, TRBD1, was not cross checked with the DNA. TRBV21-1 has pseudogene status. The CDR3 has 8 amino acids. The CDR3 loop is CASQLAFF. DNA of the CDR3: TGTGCCAGCCAGTTAGCTTTCTTT.

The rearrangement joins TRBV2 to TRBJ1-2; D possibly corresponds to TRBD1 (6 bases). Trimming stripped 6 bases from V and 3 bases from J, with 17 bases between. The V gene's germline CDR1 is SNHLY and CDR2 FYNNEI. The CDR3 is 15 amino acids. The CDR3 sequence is CASSPPGHLDYGYTF. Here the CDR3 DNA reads TGTGCCAGCAGCCCCCCGGGACATTTAGACTATGGCTACACCTTC.

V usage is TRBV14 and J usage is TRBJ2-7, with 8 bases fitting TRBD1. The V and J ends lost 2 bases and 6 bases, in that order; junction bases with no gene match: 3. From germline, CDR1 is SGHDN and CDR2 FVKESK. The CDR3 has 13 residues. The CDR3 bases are TGTGCCAGCAGCCAATCTACAGGGGGCGAGCAGTACTTC. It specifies CASSQSTGGEQYF. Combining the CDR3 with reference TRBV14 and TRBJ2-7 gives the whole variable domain EAGVTQFPSHSVIEKGQTVTLRCDPISGHDNLYWYRRVMGKEIKFLLHFVKESKQDESGMPNNRFLAERTGGTYSTLKVQPAELEDSGVYFCASSQSTGGEQYFGPGTRLTVT.

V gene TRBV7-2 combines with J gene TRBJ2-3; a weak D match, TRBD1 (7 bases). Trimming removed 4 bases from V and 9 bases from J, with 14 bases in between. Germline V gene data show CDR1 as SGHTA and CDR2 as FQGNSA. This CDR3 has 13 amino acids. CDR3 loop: CASSSQGGETQYF. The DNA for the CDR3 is TGTGCCAGCAGCTCGCAGGGGGGTGAAACGCAGTATTTT.

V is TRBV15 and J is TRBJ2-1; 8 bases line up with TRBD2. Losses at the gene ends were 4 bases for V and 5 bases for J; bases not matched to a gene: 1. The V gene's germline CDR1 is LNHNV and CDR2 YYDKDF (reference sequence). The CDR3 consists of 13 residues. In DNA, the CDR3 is TGTGCCACCAGCACGGGGGGGGACAATGAGCAGTTCTTC. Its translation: CATSTGGDNEQFF.

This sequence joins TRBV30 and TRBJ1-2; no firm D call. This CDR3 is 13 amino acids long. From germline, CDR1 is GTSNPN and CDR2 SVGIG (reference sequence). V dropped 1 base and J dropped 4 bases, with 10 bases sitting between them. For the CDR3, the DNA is TGTGCCTGGAGTGCCCCAGGTCCCTATGGCTACACCTTC. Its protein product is CAWSAPGPYGYTF.